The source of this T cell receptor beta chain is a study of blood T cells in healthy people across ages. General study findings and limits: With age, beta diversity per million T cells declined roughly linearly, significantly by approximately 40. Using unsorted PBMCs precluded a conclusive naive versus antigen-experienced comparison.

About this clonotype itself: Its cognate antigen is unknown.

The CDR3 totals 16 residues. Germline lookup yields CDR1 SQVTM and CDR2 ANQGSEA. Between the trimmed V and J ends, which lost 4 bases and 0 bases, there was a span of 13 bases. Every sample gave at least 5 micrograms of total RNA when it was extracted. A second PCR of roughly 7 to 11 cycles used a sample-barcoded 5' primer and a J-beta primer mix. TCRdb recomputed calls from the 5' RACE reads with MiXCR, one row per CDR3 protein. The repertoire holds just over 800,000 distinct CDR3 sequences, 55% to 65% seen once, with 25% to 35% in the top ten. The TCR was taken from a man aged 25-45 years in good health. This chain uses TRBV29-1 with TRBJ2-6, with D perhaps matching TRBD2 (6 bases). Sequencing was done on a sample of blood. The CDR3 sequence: CSVGRETDSGANVLTF. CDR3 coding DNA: TGCAGCGTTGGGAGGGAGACAGACTCTGGGGCCAACGTCCTGACTTTC.